This is a list of T cell receptor beta chains from one sample in a study of cytomegalovirus exposure and HLA in healthy donors. This table comes from immunoSEQ multiplex PCR, and its TCRdb copy is limited to in-frame clones, with some not included. Its table lists about 30,000 clones. The sample consisted of PBMCs. The receptors come from a female donor in good health and CMV-seronegative. Each CDR3 is given with its conserved first and last residue. The order of the fields is V gene, J gene, D gene, CDR3 protein. The D gene is left open where the match is weak.

TRBV9	TRBJ2-7	TRBD1	CASSDGRTGAYEQYF
TRBV5-6	TRBJ1-1	TRBD1	CASSRRDSRLGAFF
TRBV7-9	TRBJ1-4	TRBD1	CASSLARGSEKLFF
TRBV19	TRBJ1-5	TRBD1	CASGTGGNQPQHF
TRBV28	TRBJ1-6	.	CASSFGAGVAHSPLHF
TRBV4-2	TRBJ1-1	.	CASSQAGVGDTEAFF
TRBV4-3	TRBJ2-2	TRBD2	CASSQVPAGGELFF
TRBV28	TRBJ2-3	.	CASDNTGSTDTQYF
TRBV4-1	TRBJ1-6	.	CASSQEQNNSPLHF
TRBV6-5	TRBJ1-1	.	CASSLQDFATEAFF
TRBV7-8	TRBJ1-2	TRBD1	CASSSDRSYGYTF
TRBV7-2	TRBJ2-7	.	CASSRNRAGTNEQYF
TRBV18	TRBJ1-6	.	CASSPGTTNSPLHF
TRBV9	TRBJ1-6	.	CASSGTGNSPLHF
TRBV5-6	TRBJ2-7	.	CASSLRGGYEQYF